This entry features one T cell receptor (beta chain) sequence. Trimming removed 2 bases at V and 3 bases at J, with 14 bases between. The germline V gene has CDR1 MNHEY and CDR2 SVGEGT. The CDR3 has 16 amino acids. In the authors' methods: Quantification of nucleated cells was approximated via reference gene primer amplification. TCRdb's copy holds only in-frame clones and misses some; the assay was immunoSEQ multiplex PCR. Clonal size and the V and J genes are those of that table, whereas D and trimming came from the DNA. The table lists 200,000 or so clones, approximately 84% of them singletons, with about 6% in the top ten. This sample was included in a study of blood T cell repertoires in COVID-19. Background on the study: Donors in the United States, Italy and Spain gave samples during acute or convalescent COVID-19. T cells, B-cell-depleted T cells, or PBMCs supplied cDNA or gDNA.

Sequencing used peripheral blood. The V gene is TRBV6-2 or TRBV6-3, the J gene TRBJ1-5, with D unclear. This TCR was recovered from a man older than 75 with acute or convalescent COVID-19. The chain's CDR3 is CASSYPVSGNNQPQHF. The CDR3 DNA reads as TGTGCCAGCAGTTACCCCGTTTCAGGTAACAATCAGCCCCAGCATTTT.